Below are 29 T cell receptor beta chains sequenced from a single sample in a study of PD-L1 blockade in urothelial cancer. The time point is: pretreatment peripheral blood. The data were produced by immunoSEQ multiplex PCR, yet TCRdb's version contains in-frame clones alone and is incomplete. Here the sample spans around 63,000 clones, about 81% being singletons. The source was PBMCs, collected around atezolizumab (anti-PD-L1) treatment. The receptors were gathered from a man aged 70 or older with urothelial cancer.

The CDR3 coding sequence is TGTGCCAGCAGTTCGGGCTTGGGAGGGGGCTACACCTTC. This translates into CASSSGLGGGYTF. V gene TRBV2 combines with J gene TRBJ1-2; D not resolved. Germline V CDR1 and CDR2: SNHLY, FYNNEI. Trimming took 5 bases from V and 8 from J, leaving 15 bases between them. The CDR3 contains 13 residues.

This chain joins TRBV19 and TRBJ1-2; TRBD1 matches 8 bases. CDR3 length: 18 amino acids. Germline loops: CDR1 LNHDA, CDR2 SQIVND (reference sequence). After removal of 0 bases from V and 2 bases from J, the junction contained 11 bases not matched to a gene. The CDR3 bases are TGTGCCAGTAGTATAGAGGGGACCGGGACAGGACTAAACTATGGCTACACCTTC. It codes for CASSIEGTGTGLNYGYTF.

This clone was counted a single time. The rearrangement joins TRBV11-2 to TRBJ2-7; 10 nucleotides agree with TRBD1. J lost 6 bases, V lost 3 bases, and 8 bases had no gene match. Germline CDR1 and CDR2: SGHAT and FQNNGV. The CDR3 is made up of 15 amino acids. This CDR3 is CASSFVDRGRGEQYF. CDR3 in DNA: TGTGCCAGCAGCTTTGTAGACAGGGGGCGCGGCGAGCAGTACTTC.

This clone has just one count. The V and J genes are TRBV19 and TRBJ1-5; the D gene is possibly TRBD1 (5 bases). This CDR3 has 15 residues. Germline CDR1 reads LNHDA; CDR2 reads SQIVND (reference sequence). Deletions cut 5 bases from V and 0 bases from J, with 11 bases between. The CDR3 sequence: CASSLWGDSNQPQHF. The CDR3 region has the DNA TGTGCCAGTAGTTTGTGGGGGGATAGCAATCAGCCCCAGCATTTT.

V is TRBV11-2 and J is TRBJ1-6; 7 bases agree with TRBD1. CDR3 length: 15 amino acids. With V trimmed by 5 bases and J by 7 bases, 8 bases remained unmatched. CDR1 and CDR2 (germline): SGHAT, FQNNGV. This CDR3 reads CASSRGQGGNSPLHF. CDR3 DNA sequence: TGTGCCAGCAGCCGCGGTCAAGGGGGCAATTCACCCCTCCACTTT.

V is TRBV19 and J is TRBJ1-1, with D hard to call. Between the trimmed V and J ends, which lost 3 bases and 6 bases, there was a span of 11 bases. Germline V gives CDR1 LNHDA, CDR2 SQIVND (reference sequence). This CDR3 comprises 13 residues. The CDR3 protein is CASSIDRGSEAFF. CDR3 coding DNA: TGTGCCAGTAGTATTGACCGAGGGTCTGAAGCTTTCTTT.

CDR3 sequence (DNA): TGTGCCAGCAGCTCCCAGACTCTATACTACACTGAAGCTTTCTTT. It is translated as CASSSQTLYYTEAFF. The chain employs TRBV11-2 and TRBJ1-1; D is unresolved. Germline CDR1 and CDR2: SGHAT and FQNNGV. This CDR3 has 15 amino acids. V was clipped by 4 bases and J by 3 bases, with 15 bases between them.

The rearrangement links TRBV7-2 to TRBJ2-7, with D possibly matching TRBD2 (5 bases). Per the germline V gene, CDR1 is SGHTA and CDR2 is FQGNSA. This CDR3 region has 14 residues. V gave up 4 bases and J gave up 2 bases, with 12 bases separating them. The CDR3 spells CASSSTGITYEQYF. The CDR3 DNA follows: TGTGCCAGCAGCTCGACCGGGATAACCTACGAGCAGTACTTC.

The V gene is TRBV28, the J gene TRBJ1-5; D perhaps matches TRBD1 (6 bases). With 6 bases removed from V and 8 bases from J, the gap between germline ends came to 20 bases. Germline lookup yields CDR1 MDHEN and CDR2 SYDVKM. This CDR3 is 15 amino acids long. CDR3 residues: CASSDRRTAEEPQHF. CDR3 bases: TGTGCCAGCAGCGACCGTAGGACAGCAGAGGAGCCCCAGCATTTT.

The rearrangement links TRBV4-1 to TRBJ2-7; D perhaps matches TRBD1 (6 bases). The V gene lost 1 base and the J gene lost 6 bases, with 10 bases spanning the gap. This CDR3 spans 13 amino acids. Germline CDR1 MGHRA, CDR2 YSYEKL. The CDR3: CASSQGRGGEQYF. The CDR3 DNA is TGCGCCAGCAGCCAAGGGAGAGGGGGCGAGCAGTACTTC.

The chain links TRBV19 to TRBJ2-3; TRBD2 agrees at 9 bases. This CDR3 spans 15 amino acids. The J segment lost 5 bases and the V segment lost 3 bases, leaving 6 bases of the junction unmatched. Germline V gene sequence: CDR1 LNHDA, CDR2 SQIVND (reference sequence). The CDR3 region is CASSIRLAGRDTQYF. CDR3 coding DNA: TGTGCCAGTAGTATTCGGCTAGCGGGAAGAGATACGCAGTATTTT.

This chain uses TRBV15 with TRBJ2-7, with D hard to call. CDR3 size: 16 residues. V lost 1 base to trimming and J lost 4 bases, with 17 bases between them. Germline CDR1 and CDR2: LNHNV and YYDKDF (reference sequence). The CDR3 sequence is CATSRVAVGSDYEQYF. DNA of the CDR3: TGTGCCACCAGCAGAGTGGCCGTGGGCTCCGATTACGAGCAGTACTTC.

Here the CDR3 DNA reads TGCGCCAGCAGCCAAGATCTTGAGCGCGAGACCCAGTACTTC. It encodes CASSQDLERETQYF. This chain connects TRBV4-3 to TRBJ2-5; D unclear. V lost 0 bases, J lost 5 bases, and 10 bases lay in between. The germline CDR1 and CDR2 sequences are LGHNA and YSLEER. This CDR3 is 14 amino acids long.

The rearrangement uses TRBV11-3 and TRBJ2-2, with a tentative D call TRBD1 (6 bases). The CDR3 consists of 15 residues. V was clipped by 5 bases and J by 1 base, with 11 bases between them. Germline-derived CDR1 and CDR2 are SGHNT and YENEEA. As DNA, the CDR3 is TGTGCCAGCAGCCCCCAGACAGGGAACACCGGGGAGCTGTTTTTT. Translated, it gives CASSPQTGNTGELFF.

This chain links TRBV7-2 with TRBJ2-5; D possibly corresponds to TRBD2 (6 bases). There are 13 residues in the CDR3. Trimming pared 2 bases from V and 5 bases from J, leaving 9 bases between. Germline values: CDR1 SGHTA, CDR2 FQGNSA. The CDR3 spells CASSLLAGETQYF. CDR3 DNA sequence: TGTGCCAGCAGCTTACTGGCGGGGGAGACCCAGTACTTC.

The chain is built from TRBV2 and TRBJ1-1; D might be TRBD1 (6 bases). This CDR3 spans 14 amino acids. Trimming took 0 bases from V and 6 from J, leaving 11 bases between them. Germline-derived CDR1 and CDR2 are SNHLY and FYNNEI. The CDR3 here is CASSEAGAAAEAFF. CDR3 coding DNA: TGTGCCAGCAGTGAAGCGGGGGCGGCAGCTGAAGCTTTCTTT. Filled out from reference TRBV2 and TRBJ1-1, the complete variable domain reads EPEVTQTPSHQVTQMGQEVILRCVPISNHLYFYWYRQILGQKVEFLVSFYNNEISEKSEIFDDQFSVERPDGSNFTLKIRSTKLEDSAMYFCASSEAGAAAEAFFGQGTRLTVV.

The count of this clone is one. This chain links TRBV2 with TRBJ2-7; no clear D gene. The CDR3 extends over 12 amino acids. In germline, CDR1 is SNHLY, CDR2 FYNNEI. Trimming took 3 bases from V and 2 from J, leaving 5 bases between them. The chain's CDR3 is CASSDRAYEQYF. In nucleotides, the CDR3 is TGTGCCAGCAGTGATCGCGCCTACGAGCAGTACTTC.

The gene calls are TRBV28 and TRBJ1-3; the D is unclear. The germline V and J ends were trimmed by 2 bases and 2 bases, with 7 bases remaining between them. The CDR3 runs to 14 residues. From germline, CDR1 is MDHEN and CDR2 SYDVKM. The CDR3 DNA reads as TGTGCCAGCAGTTTAGCACAGACTGGAAACACCATATATTTT. Encoded protein: CASSLAQTGNTIYF.

The chain carries TRBV27 and TRBJ1-1; 7 positions agree with TRBD1. The V gene end was trimmed by 4 bases and the J gene end by 1 base; junction bases not matched to a gene: 6. CDR1 and CDR2 from the germline V gene are MNHEY and SMNVEV (reference sequence). This CDR3 comprises 15 residues. The CDR3 DNA sequence: TGTGCCAGCAGTTCGCTGACAGGGTCGAACACTGAAGCTTTCTTT. This translates into CASSSLTGSNTEAFF.

The chain employs TRBV7-2 and TRBJ2-7; 10 bases are a match to TRBD1. V shed 5 bases, J shed 2 bases, and the junction held 3 bases outside the gene matches. Germline V gives CDR1 SGHTA, CDR2 FQGNSA. The CDR3 spans 14 residues. The CDR3 DNA follows: TGTGCCAGCAGCCGGGACAGGGGACCCTACGAGCAGTACTTC. This translates into CASSRDRGPYEQYF.

A single count supports this clone. This chain connects TRBV11-3 to TRBJ1-1; perhaps TRBD1 as D (5 bases). The germline CDR1 and CDR2 sequences are SGHNT and YENEEA. This CDR3 comprises 13 residues. V was shortened by 3 bases and J by 6 bases, with 11 bases between the two germline ends. As DNA, the CDR3 is TGTGCCAGCAGCTTTGGACAACAGGCTGAAGCTTTCTTT. Protein: CASSFGQQAEAFF.

The chain combines TRBV6-4 with TRBJ2-1, with 7 bases that match TRBD1. This CDR3 comprises 14 residues. CDR1 and CDR2 (germline): MRHNA, SNTAGT. V was pared by 3 bases and J by 5 bases, with 4 bases of the junction left unmatched. The CDR3 nucleotides are TGTGCCAGCAGTGAGACAGGGCTCAACAATGAGCAGTTCTTC. The encoded protein is CASSETGLNNEQFF.

This rearrangement joins TRBV25-1 to TRBJ2-1; 8 bases map to TRBD1. Trimming removed 7 bases from V and 6 bases from J; junction bases left unmatched: 5. Germline loops: CDR1 MGHDK, CDR2 SYGVNS. The CDR3 totals 13 residues. The CDR3 DNA sequence: TGTGCCAGCACCTGGACAGGGAGCAATGAGCAGTTCTTC. Translated, it gives CASTWTGSNEQFF.

The chain joins TRBV27 to TRBJ2-1; 11 bases line up with TRBD1. From germline, CDR1 is MNHEY and CDR2 SMNVEV (reference sequence). CDR3 length equals 15 residues. V gave up 5 bases and J gave up 7 bases; unmatched junction bases: 7. The CDR3 sequence: CASSPGQGAKNEQFF. CDR3 sequence (DNA): TGTGCCAGCAGTCCAGGACAGGGGGCGAAAAATGAGCAGTTCTTC.

This clone was counted once. The rearrangement links TRBV6-6 to TRBJ2-2, with 8 bases identical to TRBD1. This CDR3 comprises 15 residues. Germline CDR1 MNHNY, CDR2 SVGAGI (reference sequence). V dropped 10 bases and J dropped 0; count of bases not matched to a gene: 7. CDR3: CATGDRTANTGELFF. The CDR3 nucleotides are TGTGCCACAGGGGACAGGACAGCGAACACCGGGGAGCTGTTTTTT.

CDR3 in amino acids: CASSLIRGAGNTIYF. The CDR3 coding sequence is TGTGCCAGCAGTTTAATCAGGGGTGCTGGAAACACCATATATTTT. V is TRBV28 and J is TRBJ1-3; D perhaps matches TRBD1 (6 bases). CDR3 length equals 15 residues. Trimming removed 2 bases at V and 2 bases at J, with 10 bases between. CDR1 and CDR2 (germline): MDHEN, SYDVKM.

J is TRBJ1-1 and V is TRBV28, with D possibly being TRBD1 (6 bases). Trimming stripped 10 bases from V and 4 bases from J, with 19 bases between. The length of the CDR3 is 14 residues. The germline V gene encodes CDR1 MDHEN and CDR2 SYDVKM. The CDR3 loop is CATFTQGRGTEAFF. The DNA of the CDR3 is TGTGCCACCTTTACTCAGGGGAGGGGCACTGAAGCTTTCTTT.

This chain uses TRBV6-1 with TRBJ2-7; possibly TRBD1 for D (5 bases). In germline, CDR1 is MNHNS, CDR2 SASEGT. This CDR3 region has 15 residues. The germline V and J ends were trimmed by 7 bases and 4 bases, with 20 bases remaining between them. This chain's CDR3 is CASTPAGVKGYEQYF. CDR3 DNA sequence: TGTGCCAGCACCCCCGCAGGCGTCAAGGGGTACGAGCAGTACTTC.

The J gene is TRBJ2-3, the V gene TRBV4-2; TRBD2 matches at 10 bases. V shed 0 bases and J 5 bases; nucleotides not matched to a gene: 8. The germline CDR1 and CDR2 sequences are LGHNA and YNFKEQ. The CDR3 sequence is 17 residues long. CDR3 DNA: TGTGCCAGCAGCCAAGAGGCTAGCGGGAGCAGTGTAGATACGCAGTATTTT. Translating gives CASSQEASGSSVDTQYF.